The 21 T cell receptor beta chains given below trace back to one sample, sequenced in a study of blood T cell repertoires in COVID-19. TCRdb keeps only in-frame clones here, not all; method: immunoSEQ multiplex PCR. Of roughly 250,000 clones detected, 82% appear once; the ten largest clones hold under 15%. Material: peripheral blood. These receptors were collected from a woman aged 60-75 years with active or convalescent COVID-19.

This clone showed up just a few times. The rearrangement uses TRBV5-1 and TRBJ1-2; 7 bases align to TRBD1. V gave up 4 bases and J gave up 2 bases; unmatched junction bases: 8. The CDR3 has 15 amino acids. The germline CDR1 and CDR2 sequences are SGHRS and YFSETQ. The CDR3 sequence: CASSTGTAPNYGYTF. CDR3 DNA: TGCGCCAGCAGCACGGGGACAGCCCCAAACTATGGCTACACCTTC.

The chain recombines TRBV6-5 with TRBJ2-3; D perhaps matches TRBD2 (6 bases). CDR3 length: 14 amino acids. Trimming removed 7 bases at V and 1 base at J, with 12 bases between. Germline loops: CDR1 MNHEY, CDR2 SVGAGI. This CDR3 is CASKEGEGTDTQYF. The CDR3 DNA is TGTGCCAGCAAGGAGGGCGAGGGCACAGATACGCAGTATTTT.

The chain is built from TRBV24-1 and TRBJ2-1; tentatively, D is TRBD2 (6 bases). This CDR3 is 17 amino acids long. From germline, CDR1 is KGHDR and CDR2 SFDVKD. V was trimmed by 5 bases and J by 3 bases, leaving 19 bases between them. The CDR3 nucleotides read TGTGCCACCAGTGCCGCCGGGACGACTAGTGTCTACAATGAGCAGTTCTTC. Translation: CATSAAGTTSVYNEQFF.

The chain combines TRBV14 with TRBJ2-7; 9 nucleotides agree with TRBD1. V was clipped by 8 bases and J by 2 bases; unmatched bases: 4. The CDR3 contains 13 residues. Germline V gene data show CDR1 as SGHDN and CDR2 as FVKESK. CDR3 sequence (DNA): TGTGCCAGCCGTAACAGGGGGCCCTACGAGCAGTACTTC. Its translation is CASRNRGPYEQYF.

This sequence joins TRBV7-9 and TRBJ1-2; unclear D gene. Germline CDR1 is SEHNR and CDR2 is FQNEAQ (reference sequence). This CDR3 is 13 amino acids long. Trimming stripped 5 bases from V and 2 bases from J, with 9 bases between. Here the CDR3 reads CASSPGINYGYTF. The CDR3 DNA reads as TGTGCCAGCAGCCCGGGGATCAACTATGGCTACACCTTC. The whole variable domain, remainder taken from reference TRBV7-9 and TRBJ1-2, is DTGVSQNPRHKITKRGQNVTFRCDPISEHNRLYWYRQTLGQGPEFLTYFQNEAQLEKSRLLSDRFSAERPKGSFSTLEIQRTEQGDSAMYLCASSPGINYGYTFGSGTRLTVV.

The chain links TRBV3-1 (or the pseudogene TRBV3-2) to TRBJ2-1; TRBD2 might be the D (5 bases). This CDR3 comprises 17 residues. Germline CDR1 and CDR2: LGHDT and YNNKEL (reference sequence). Trimming took 0 bases from V and 0 from J, leaving 12 bases between them. CDR3 coding DNA: TGTGCCAGCAGCCAAGATCTATCCAGCGGCTCCTACAATGAGCAGTTCTTC. Protein sequence: CASSQDLSSGSYNEQFF.

This clone occurred once. This rearrangement joins TRBV5-1 to TRBJ2-3, with D perhaps TRBD1 (6 bases). The CDR3 totals 14 residues. Germline CDR1 reads SGHRS; CDR2 reads YFSETQ. V shed 3 bases and J shed 4 bases, with 12 bases lying between them. The DNA of the CDR3 is TGCGCCAGCAGCTCCCAGGGGACATCAGATACGCAGTATTTT. Translation gives CASSSQGTSDTQYF. Based on the CDR3 plus reference TRBV5-1 and TRBJ2-3, the full variable domain is KAGVTQTPRYLIKTRGQQVTLSCSPISGHRSVSWYQQTPGQGLQFLFEYFSETQRNKGNFPGRFSGRQFSNSRSEMNVSTLELGDSALYLCASSSQGTSDTQYFGPGTRLTVL.

The chain has TRBV6-6 and TRBJ1-3, with D unresolved. CDR1 and CDR2 (germline): MNHNY, SVGAGI (reference sequence). This CDR3 is built from 14 residues. Trimming took off 7 bases at V and 0 bases at J, with 10 bases between the two ends. The DNA for the CDR3 is TGTGCCAGCACTCAGGCCGACTCTGGAAACACCATATATTTT. Its translation is CASTQADSGNTIYF.

This clone came up once. The rearrangement joins TRBV5-1 to TRBJ2-2; 13 bases agree with TRBD2. Germline CDR1 reads SGHRS; CDR2 reads YFSETQ. V shed 1 base and J 1 base; nucleotides not matched to a gene: 10. The length of the CDR3 is 20 residues. The CDR3 is CASSLPGLAGATLNTGELFF. CDR3 DNA: TGCGCCAGCAGCTTGCCCGGACTAGCGGGGGCCACCTTGAACACCGGGGAGCTGTTTTTT.

The CDR3 DNA reads TGCGCCAGCAGCCTCCGACAGGGAGGCACCGGGGAGCTGTTTTTT. Translated, it gives CASSLRQGGTGELFF. The chain uses TRBV5-1 and TRBJ2-2; D might be TRBD1 (7 bases). Germline CDR1 and CDR2: SGHRS and YFSETQ. CDR3 length: 15 amino acids. Trimming took 4 bases from V and 4 from J, leaving 14 bases between them.

The chain has TRBV2 and TRBJ2-7; D possibly corresponds to TRBD1 (5 bases). This CDR3 region has 11 residues. Germline V gene lookup returns CDR1 SNHLY and CDR2 FYNNEI. V lost 8 bases to trimming and J lost 1 base, with 6 bases between them. This CDR3 reads CASRQSYEQYF. The DNA of the CDR3 is TGTGCCAGCCGACAGTCCTACGAGCAGTACTTC.

V is TRBV14 and J is TRBJ1-1, with a tentative D call TRBD1 (6 bases). The CDR3 consists of 13 residues. The V gene lost 6 bases and the J gene lost 8 bases, with 16 bases spanning the gap. Germline V gene lookup returns CDR1 SGHDN and CDR2 FVKESK. CDR3 in DNA: TGTGCCAGCAGATTATCCGGGACATCAGAAGCTTTCTTT. This codes for CASRLSGTSEAFF.

This clone has ten or more counts. The rearrangement links TRBV6-5 to TRBJ1-4, with no clear D. Germline-derived CDR1 and CDR2 are MNHEY and SVGAGI. This CDR3 has 13 residues. V lost 2 bases, J lost 8 bases, and 9 bases lay in between. For the CDR3, the DNA is TGTGCCAGCAGTTACGTCGCGAACGAAAAACTGTTTTTT. Its translation: CASSYVANEKLFF.

The chain has TRBV7-3 and TRBJ1-2; 10 nucleotides agree with TRBD1. CDR1 is SGHTA, CDR2 FQGTGA, per germline. V lost 5 bases, J lost 10 bases, and 4 bases stayed unmatched. There are 12 residues in the CDR3. CDR3 in DNA: TGTGCCAGCAGCCCGGGGACAGGGGCCTACACCTTC. It encodes CASSPGTGAYTF.

V is TRBV21-1 and J is TRBJ1-6; whether TRBD1, the table's D call, matches the DNA was not checked. TRBV21-1 is deemed a pseudogene. The CDR3 spans 15 residues. The CDR3 DNA follows: TGTGCCAGCAGCACTCCGGGACAGGGCCTTTCACCCCTCCACTTT. This translates into CASSTPGQGLSPLHF.

CDR3 amino acids: CASSLAGGAYEQYF. CDR3 coding DNA: TGCGCCAGCAGCTTGGCCGGGGGGGCCTACGAGCAGTACTTC. The chain couples TRBV5-1 to TRBJ2-7; 8 positions match TRBD2. The germline gives CDR1 SGHRS, CDR2 YFSETQ. The CDR3 is made up of 14 amino acids. V dropped 0 bases and J dropped 2; count of bases not matched to a gene: 1.

Only one count was recorded for this clone. The rearrangement links TRBV6-5 to TRBJ1-1, with D maybe TRBD1 (6 bases). Deletions cut 6 bases from V and 4 bases from J, with 12 bases between. The CDR3 extends over 13 amino acids. Germline V lookup: CDR1 MNHEY, CDR2 SVGAGI. The DNA of the CDR3 is TGTGCCAGCAGGCTCACAGGGCCCACTGAAGCTTTCTTT. It codes for CASRLTGPTEAFF.

The chain couples TRBV5-4 to TRBJ2-7; 16 bases match TRBD2. This CDR3 has 17 residues. The trim removed 2 bases at V and 2 bases at J, leaving 4 bases unmatched. Germline V gives CDR1 SGHNT, CDR2 YYREEE (reference sequence). As DNA, the CDR3 is TGTGCCAGCAGCTTTGGGACTAGCGGGGGGGAGACCTACGAGCAGTACTTC. Its translation is CASSFGTSGGETYEQYF.

The V gene is TRBV4-1, the J gene TRBJ1-1; 7 bases fit TRBD1. After removal of 4 bases from V and 1 base from J, the junction contained 6 bases not matched to a gene. CDR1 is MGHRA, CDR2 YSYEKL, per germline. The CDR3 length is 15 residues. The DNA for the CDR3 is TGCGCCAGCAGCCCAGGGGGTCGATCGAACACTGAAGCTTTCTTT. This sequence encodes CASSPGGRSNTEAFF.

This chain connects TRBV5-5 to TRBJ2-7; D remains ambiguous. V was cut by 4 bases and J by 5 bases, with 13 bases left in between. The length of the CDR3 is 13 residues. Germline CDR1 SGHKS, CDR2 YYEKEE (reference sequence). CDR3 coding DNA: TGTGCCAGCAGCACAAACAGTGTCCACGAGCAGTACTTC. Protein sequence: CASSTNSVHEQYF.

The J gene is TRBJ1-2, the V gene TRBV6-5, with a possible D match to TRBD1 (5 bases). CDR1 MNHEY and CDR2 SVGAGI come from the germline V gene. V gave up 0 bases and J gave up 3 bases, with 8 bases separating them. CDR3 length equals 14 residues. The chain's CDR3 is CASSYSAGHYGYTF. CDR3 nucleotide sequence: TGTGCCAGCAGTTACTCGGCAGGGCACTATGGCTACACCTTC.